This passage covers 5 T cell receptor beta chains from one sample sequenced in a study of memory CD4+ T cells and cytomegalovirus serostatus. TCRdb's copy holds only in-frame clones and misses some; the assay was immunoSEQ multiplex PCR. This repertoire shows some 47,000 clones, 75% to 85% found once; its top ten account for under 1%. Single viable CD3+CD4+CD8-CD45RO+ cells were sorted as the memory CD4+ T cells. The sequenced sample consisted of memory CD4+ T cells from blood. The receptor source for this set is an adult in good health and CMV-seronegative.

V gene TRBV2 combines with J gene TRBJ2-3; weak D call: TRBD2 (6 bases). Trimming stripped 6 bases from V and 3 bases from J, with 13 bases between. Germline assignment: CDR1 SNHLY and CDR2 FYNNEI. The CDR3 sequence is 14 residues long. The CDR3 sequence: CASRGDSFTDTQYF. In DNA form, the CDR3 reads TGTGCCAGCAGGGGGGACTCTTTTACAGATACGCAGTATTTT.

J is TRBJ2-2 and V is TRBV18, with D possibly matching TRBD1 (6 bases). The CDR3 consists of 14 residues. CDR1 is KGHSH, CDR2 LQKENI, per germline. Trimming took off 6 bases at V and 6 bases at J, with 14 bases between the two ends. As DNA, the CDR3 is TGTGCCAGCTCCGGACAGTTAGAGGCCGGGGAGCTGTTTTTT. Its protein is CASSGQLEAGELFF.

The V and J genes are TRBV27 and TRBJ2-7; D gene ambiguous. Germline values: CDR1 MNHEY, CDR2 SMNVEV (reference sequence). The CDR3 totals 13 residues. The V and J ends lost 4 bases and 6 bases respectively, with 13 bases between them. The CDR3 DNA sequence: TGTGCCAGCAGTTCCCCCCCTGCGTCCGAGCAGTACTTC. Its translation is CASSSPPASEQYF.

The rearrangement links TRBV7-3 to TRBJ2-3; D ambiguous. Germline V gene lookup returns CDR1 SGHTA and CDR2 FQGTGA. V lost 5 bases and J 5 bases, leaving 11 bases between the germline ends. The CDR3 is 13 amino acids. In nucleotides, the CDR3 is TGTGCCAGCAGCCGCCGGGCCGAAGATACGCAGTATTTT. This translates into CASSRRAEDTQYF. Full variable domain (remainder filled in from reference TRBV7-3 and TRBJ2-3): GAGVSQTPSNKVTEKGKYVELRCDPISGHTALYWYRQSLGQGPEFLIYFQGTGAADDSGLPNDRFFAVRPEGSVSTLKIQRTERGDSAVYLCASSRRAEDTQYFGPGTRLTVL.

This chain joins TRBV2 and TRBJ2-7, with 7 bases identical to TRBD1. Trimming cost V 6 bases and J 4 bases; bases outside gene matches: 6. Germline V CDR1 and CDR2: SNHLY, FYNNEI. The CDR3 totals 13 residues. CDR3 nucleotides: TGTGCCAGCAGGCCGGGACAGTTTTACGAGCAGTACTTC. This sequence encodes CASRPGQFYEQYF.